The T cell receptor (beta chain) described here comes from a study of shared clonotypes between healthy human individuals. This table comes from immunoSEQ multiplex PCR, and its TCRdb copy is limited to in-frame clones, with some not included. In the table there are roughly 1,100,000 clones, around 74% of which are singletons. Per germline, CDR1 SGHRS and CDR2 YFSETQ. Trimming removed 0 bases at V and 6 bases at J, with 10 bases between. The CDR3 runs to 14 residues. From CD4+ cells came CD45RA+ naive and CD45RA-negative memory subsets. The chain carries TRBV5-1 and TRBJ2-1; D perhaps matches TRBD1 (5 bases). Sequencing input: memory CD4+ T cells sorted from blood. Subset reported: CD45RA-negative fraction. The sequence came from a man younger than 35 in good health. The DNA of the CDR3 is TGCGCCAGCAGCTTGGTCGCTAGGGGCAATGAGCAGTTCTTC. This sequence encodes CASSLVARGNEQFF. Drawing the rest from reference TRBV5-1 and TRBJ2-1, the complete variable domain is KAGVTQTPRYLIKTRGQQVTLSCSPISGHRSVSWYQQTPGQGLQFLFEYFSETQRNKGNFPGRFSGRQFSNSRSEMNVSTLELGDSALYLCASSLVARGNEQFFGPGTRLTVL.